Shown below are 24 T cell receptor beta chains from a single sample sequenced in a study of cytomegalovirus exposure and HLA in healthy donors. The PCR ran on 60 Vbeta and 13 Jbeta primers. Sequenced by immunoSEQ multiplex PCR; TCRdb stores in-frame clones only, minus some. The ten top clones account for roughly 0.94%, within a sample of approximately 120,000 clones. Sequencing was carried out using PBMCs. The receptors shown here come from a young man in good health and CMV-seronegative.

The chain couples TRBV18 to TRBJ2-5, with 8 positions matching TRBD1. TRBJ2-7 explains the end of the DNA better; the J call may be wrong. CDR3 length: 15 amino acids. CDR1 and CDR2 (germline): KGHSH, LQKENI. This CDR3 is CASSPPPGTGYEQYF. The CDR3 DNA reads TGTGCCAGCTCACCACCTCCCGGGACAGGCTACGAGCAGTACTTC.

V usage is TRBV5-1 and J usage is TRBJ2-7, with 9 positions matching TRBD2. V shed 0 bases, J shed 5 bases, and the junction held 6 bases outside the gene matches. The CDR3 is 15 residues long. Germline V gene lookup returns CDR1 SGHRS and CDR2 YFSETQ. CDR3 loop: CASSLALAGKNEQYF. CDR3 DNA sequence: TGCGCCAGCAGCTTGGCGCTAGCGGGAAAAAACGAGCAGTACTTC.

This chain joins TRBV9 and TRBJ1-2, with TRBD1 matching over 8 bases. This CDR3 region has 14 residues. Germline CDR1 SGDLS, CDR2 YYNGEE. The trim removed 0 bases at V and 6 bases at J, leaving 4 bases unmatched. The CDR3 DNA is TGTGCCAGCAGCGTAGATGCAGGGGGCAATGGCTACACCTTC. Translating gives CASSVDAGGNGYTF.

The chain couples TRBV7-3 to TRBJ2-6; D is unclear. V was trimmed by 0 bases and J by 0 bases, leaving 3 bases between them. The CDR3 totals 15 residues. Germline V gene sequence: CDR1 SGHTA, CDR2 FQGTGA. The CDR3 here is CASSLTHSGANVLTF. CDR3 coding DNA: TGTGCCAGCAGCTTAACACACTCTGGGGCCAACGTCCTGACTTTC.

This CDR3 reads CASSSKTGWYEQYF. CDR3 sequence (DNA): TGTGCCAGCAGCTCGAAGACAGGGTGGTACGAGCAGTACTTC. The rearrangement uses TRBV11-2 and TRBJ2-7; 7 nucleotides agree with TRBD1. Unmatched junction bases numbered 7, after V lost 4 bases and J lost 4 bases. CDR3 length: 14 amino acids. Looked up from germline, CDR1 is SGHAT and CDR2 is FQNNGV. The full variable domain, its missing parts supplied by reference TRBV11-2 and TRBJ2-7, is EAGVAQSPRYKIIEKRQSVAFWCNPISGHATLYWYQQILGQGPKLLIQFQNNGVVDDSQLPKDRFSAERLKGVDSTLKIQPAKLEDSAVYLCASSSKTGWYEQYFGPGTRLTVT.

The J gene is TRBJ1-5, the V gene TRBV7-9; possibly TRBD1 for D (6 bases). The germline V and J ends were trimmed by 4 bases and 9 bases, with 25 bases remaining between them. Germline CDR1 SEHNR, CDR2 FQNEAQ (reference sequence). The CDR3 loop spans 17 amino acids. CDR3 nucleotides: TGTGCCAGCAGCTCCTCGGGGGGGCGACCCGGTTATTTGCCCCAGCATTTT. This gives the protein CASSSSGGRPGYLPQHF.

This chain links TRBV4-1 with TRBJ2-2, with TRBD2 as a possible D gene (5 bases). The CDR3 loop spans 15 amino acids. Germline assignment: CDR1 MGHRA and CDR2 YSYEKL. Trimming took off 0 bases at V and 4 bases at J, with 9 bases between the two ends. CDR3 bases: TGCGCCAGCAGCCAAGAAGGTCGGGGCACCGGGGAGCTGTTTTTT. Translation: CASSQEGRGTGELFF.

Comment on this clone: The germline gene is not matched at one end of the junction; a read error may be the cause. The CDR3 region is CASSPGTGGNTIYF. DNA of the CDR3: TGTGCTAGCAGCCCCGGGACAGGGGGAAACACCATATATTTT. The rearrangement uses TRBV7-7 and TRBJ1-3; 9 bases are a match to TRBD1. Germline values: CDR1 SSHAT, CDR2 FNYEAQ (reference sequence). The CDR3 consists of 14 residues.

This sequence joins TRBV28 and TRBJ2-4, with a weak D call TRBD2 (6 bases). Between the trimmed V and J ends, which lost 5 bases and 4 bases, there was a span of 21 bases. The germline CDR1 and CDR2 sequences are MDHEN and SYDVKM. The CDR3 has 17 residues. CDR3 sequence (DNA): TGTGCCAGCAGTAACATATCCCCCGGTGGGGGGAAAAACATTCAGTACTTC. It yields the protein CASSNISPGGGKNIQYF.

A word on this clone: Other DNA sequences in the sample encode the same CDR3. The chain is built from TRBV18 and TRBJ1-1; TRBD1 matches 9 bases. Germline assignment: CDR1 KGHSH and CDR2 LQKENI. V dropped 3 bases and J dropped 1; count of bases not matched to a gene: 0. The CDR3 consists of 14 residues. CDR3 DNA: TGTGCCAGCTCACCGGGACAGGGGAACACTGAAGCTTTCTTT. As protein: CASSPGQGNTEAFF.

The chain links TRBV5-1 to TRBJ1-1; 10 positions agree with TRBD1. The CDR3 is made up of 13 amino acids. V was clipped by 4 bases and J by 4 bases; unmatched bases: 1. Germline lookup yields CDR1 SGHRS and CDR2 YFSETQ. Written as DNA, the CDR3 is TGCGCCAGCAGCGGACAGGGGGGCACTGAAGCTTTCTTT. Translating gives CASSGQGGTEAFF.

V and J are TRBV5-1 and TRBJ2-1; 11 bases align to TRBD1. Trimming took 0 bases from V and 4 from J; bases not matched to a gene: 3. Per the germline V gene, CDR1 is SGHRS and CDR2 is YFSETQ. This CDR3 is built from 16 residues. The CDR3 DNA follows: TGCGCCAGCAGCTTGGGCGGGACAGGGGGTTACAATGAGCAGTTCTTC. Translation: CASSLGGTGGYNEQFF.

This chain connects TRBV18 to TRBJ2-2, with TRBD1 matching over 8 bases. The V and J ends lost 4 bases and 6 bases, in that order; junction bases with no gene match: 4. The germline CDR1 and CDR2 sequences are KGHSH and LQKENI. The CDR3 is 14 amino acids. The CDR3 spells CASSLDRAPGELFF. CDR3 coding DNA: TGTGCCAGCTCACTGGACAGGGCCCCCGGGGAGCTGTTTTTT.

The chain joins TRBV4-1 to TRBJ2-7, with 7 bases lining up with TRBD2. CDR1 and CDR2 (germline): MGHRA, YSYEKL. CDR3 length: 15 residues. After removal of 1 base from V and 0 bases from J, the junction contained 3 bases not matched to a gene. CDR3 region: CASSQGGGGSYEQYF. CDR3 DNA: TGCGCCAGCAGCCAAGGCGGCGGGGGCTCCTACGAGCAGTACTTC.

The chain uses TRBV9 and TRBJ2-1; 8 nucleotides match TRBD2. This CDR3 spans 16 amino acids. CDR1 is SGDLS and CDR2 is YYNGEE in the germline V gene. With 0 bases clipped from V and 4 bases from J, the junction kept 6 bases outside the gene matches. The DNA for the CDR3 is TGTGCCAGCAGCGTAGCTTCTACTAGCGGTTACAATGAGCAGTTCTTC. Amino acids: CASSVASTSGYNEQFF.

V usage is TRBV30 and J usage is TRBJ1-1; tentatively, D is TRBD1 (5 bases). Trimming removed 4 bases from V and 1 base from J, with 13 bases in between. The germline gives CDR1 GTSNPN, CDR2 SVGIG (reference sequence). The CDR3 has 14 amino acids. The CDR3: CAWKIKGQNTEAFF. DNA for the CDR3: TGTGCCTGGAAAATAAAAGGACAGAACACTGAAGCTTTCTTT.

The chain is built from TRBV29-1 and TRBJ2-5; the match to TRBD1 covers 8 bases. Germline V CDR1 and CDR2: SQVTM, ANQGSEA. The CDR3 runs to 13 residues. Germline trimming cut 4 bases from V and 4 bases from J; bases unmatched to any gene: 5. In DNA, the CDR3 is TGCAGCGTTGGGCAGGGGGCGGGAGAGACCCAGTACTTC. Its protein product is CSVGQGAGETQYF.

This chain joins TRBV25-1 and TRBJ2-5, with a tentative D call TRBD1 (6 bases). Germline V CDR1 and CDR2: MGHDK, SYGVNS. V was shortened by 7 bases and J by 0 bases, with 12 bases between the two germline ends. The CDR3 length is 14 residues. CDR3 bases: TGTGCCAGCAACCCCGGGACACACCAAGAGACCCAGTACTTC. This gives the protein CASNPGTHQETQYF.

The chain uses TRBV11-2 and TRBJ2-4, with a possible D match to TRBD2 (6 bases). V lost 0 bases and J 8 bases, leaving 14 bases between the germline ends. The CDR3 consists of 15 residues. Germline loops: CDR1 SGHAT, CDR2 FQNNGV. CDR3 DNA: TGTGCCAGCAGCTTAGACCCCCGGGGGAAGGACATTCAGTACTTC. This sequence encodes CASSLDPRGKDIQYF. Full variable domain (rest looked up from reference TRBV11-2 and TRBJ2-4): EAGVAQSPRYKIIEKRQSVAFWCNPISGHATLYWYQQILGQGPKLLIQFQNNGVVDDSQLPKDRFSAERLKGVDSTLKIQPAKLEDSAVYLCASSLDPRGKDIQYFGAGTRLSVL.

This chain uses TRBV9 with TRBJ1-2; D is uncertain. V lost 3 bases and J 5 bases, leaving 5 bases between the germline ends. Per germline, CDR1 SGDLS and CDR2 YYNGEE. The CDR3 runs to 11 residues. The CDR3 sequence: CASSGLYGYTF. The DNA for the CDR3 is TGTGCCAGCAGCGGACTATATGGCTACACCTTC.

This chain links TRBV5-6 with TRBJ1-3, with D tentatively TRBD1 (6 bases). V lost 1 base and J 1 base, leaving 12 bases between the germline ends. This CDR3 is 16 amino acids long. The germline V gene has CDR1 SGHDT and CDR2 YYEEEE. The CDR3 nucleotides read TGTGCCAGCAGCTTGTCCTGGACAGCGTCTGGAAACACCATATATTTT. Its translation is CASSLSWTASGNTIYF.

CDR3 loop: CASSKRGGYLDEQYF. CDR3 coding DNA: TGTGCCAGCAGCAAGAGGGGGGGGTATCTCGACGAGCAGTACTTC. The chain combines TRBV9 with TRBJ2-7; the D gene is possibly TRBD2 (7 bases). This CDR3 is 15 amino acids long. V dropped 4 bases and J dropped 5 bases, with 19 bases sitting between them. Germline V gene sequence: CDR1 SGDLS, CDR2 YYNGEE. Full variable domain (remainder filled in from reference TRBV9 and TRBJ2-7): DSGVTQTPKHLITATGQRVTLRCSPRSGDLSVYWYQQSLDQGLQFLIQYYNGEERAKGNILERFSAQQFPDLHSELNLSSLELGDSALYFCASSKRGGYLDEQYFGPGTRLTVT.

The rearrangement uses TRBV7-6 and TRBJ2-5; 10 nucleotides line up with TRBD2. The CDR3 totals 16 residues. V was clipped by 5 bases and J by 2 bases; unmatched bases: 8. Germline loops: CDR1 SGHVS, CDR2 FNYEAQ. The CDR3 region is CASSQPGTSEQETQYF. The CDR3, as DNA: TGTGCCAGCAGCCAACCCGGGACTAGCGAGCAAGAGACCCAGTACTTC.

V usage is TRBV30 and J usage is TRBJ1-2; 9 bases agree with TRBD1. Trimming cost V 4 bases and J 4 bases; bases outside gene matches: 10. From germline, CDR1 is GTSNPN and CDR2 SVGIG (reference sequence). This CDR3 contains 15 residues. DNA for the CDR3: TGTGCCTGGAACACAAACAGGGGGCAACGCTATGGCTACACCTTC. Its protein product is CAWNTNRGQRYGYTF.